The 4 T cell receptor beta chains presented below share a single source sample, sequenced in a study of blood T cell repertoires in COVID-19. Assay: immunoSEQ multiplex PCR; the TCRdb copy retains only in-frame clones and omits some. The data hold more than 55,000 clones, with about 73% observed a single time. Sample: peripheral blood. These receptor sequences come from a woman in her 70s with acute or convalescent COVID-19.

This chain connects TRBV21-1 to TRBJ2-6; TRBD2 is taken as the D call from the table, unchecked against the DNA. TRBV21-1 is assigned pseudogene status. The CDR3 covers 16 residues. Here the CDR3 DNA reads TGTGCCAGCAGCCCTAAGAAGTGCTCTGGGGCCAACGTCCTGACTTTC. Translating it yields CASSPKKCSGANVLTF.

The CDR3 DNA reads TGCGCCAGCAGCTCGCCGGACAGCGGCGGGAGAGGCTACACCTTC. Its translation is CASSSPDSGGRGYTF. The chain carries TRBV5-1 and TRBJ1-2, with D possibly TRBD1 on 6 matching bases. The CDR3 length is 15 residues. CDR1 and CDR2 (germline): SGHRS, YFSETQ. Trimming took 3 bases from V and 8 from J, leaving 20 bases between them. Together with reference TRBV5-1 and TRBJ1-2, the CDR3 gives the full variable domain: KAGVTQTPRYLIKTRGQQVTLSCSPISGHRSVSWYQQTPGQGLQFLFEYFSETQRNKGNFPGRFSGRQFSNSRSEMNVSTLELGDSALYLCASSSPDSGGRGYTFGSGTRLTVV.

This chain joins TRBV6-5 and TRBJ1-2; the D is unclear. The V gene lost 2 bases and the J gene lost 1 base, with 11 bases spanning the gap. The V gene's germline CDR1 is MNHEY and CDR2 SVGAGI. The CDR3 sequence is 15 residues long. In DNA, the CDR3 is TGTGCCAGCAGTTACGCGGAGGGAAGTAACTATGGCTACACCTTC. Encoded protein: CASSYAEGSNYGYTF.

This rearrangement joins TRBV4-2 to TRBJ1-2; tentative D call: TRBD1 (5 bases). Trimming left V 1 base short and J 0 bases short, with 12 bases between. This CDR3 is 16 amino acids long. Germline CDR1 is LGHNA and CDR2 is YNFKEQ. CDR3 nucleotides: TGTGCCAGCAGCCAAGTGGGTGCAGGGTCTAACTATGGCTACACCTTC. It encodes CASSQVGAGSNYGYTF.